The T cell receptor beta chain described here comes from a study of CD8 T cells in ankylosing spondylitis (dated 2017 in TCRdb). Study-level background: T cell receptor beta repertoires were profiled in healthy donors and ankylosing spondylitis patients so that disease-linked TCR variants could be found. The full study cohort comprised 25 ankylosing spondylitis patients and 85 to 120 healthy donors. Peripheral blood was sampled, and synovial fluid was also collected from ankylosing spondylitis patients.

The study at large found these results: The disease-linked clones had a CD8+ phenotype and were found at relatively low frequencies in peripheral blood. Some of the motif variants had been reported before in the synovial fluid and blood of reactive arthritis patients, a finding that suggests common disease-initiation mechanisms. A TCR beta motif of fewer than 10 highly homologous amino acid variants appeared characteristic of blood from ankylosing spondylitis patients. According to the report, matched synovial fluid samples from ankylosing spondylitis patients were significantly enriched for the disease-linked clones.

This clonotype has a handful of counts. The antigen it binds to is not known. Base qualities were left out, and no much larger clone turns up one base away. The CDR3 holds 13 amino acids from the cysteine to the phenylalanine. The DNA shown is the 39-base CDR3, in frame from base 1. CDR1 SNHLY and CDR2 FYNNEI are derived from the germline V gene. Ends trimmed: V by 10 bases, J by 3 bases; bases unmatched to a gene: 6. Sequencing relied on an Illumina HiSeq 2500. Quantitative 5'-RACE with molecular barcodes was the method used to prepare the TCR beta libraries. Regarding the original processing steps: To identify disease-linked TCR variants, a new computational method was used, one built on a probabilistic model of VDJ rearrangement. TCRdb reprocessing: public reads trimmed at Q25 with fastp, clones called with MiXCR, in-frame beta chains kept. Each record represents a unique CDR3 protein, reported with the most common genes and DNA among its rows. TCRdb, not the authors, supplied the V and J calls. Counted in this sample were around 340,000 distinct CDR3 sequences; 14% to 15% of them appeared once. The ten largest clones capture 0.9% to 1.2% of the sample.

The chain joins TRBV2 to TRBJ2-3, and 8 junctional nucleotides match TRBD2. The sequenced material came from blood, either unsorted or a sorted T cell fraction (not recorded which). This clonotype was sampled from a male donor with ankylosing spondylitis or in good health (not recorded which). The CDR3 region has the sequence CATRAGETDTQYF. The DNA sequence is as follows: TGTGCCACAAGAGCGGGGGAGACAGATACGCAGTATTTT.